The TCR beta chain under discussion was sequenced for a study of blood T cell repertoires in COVID-19. Only in-frame clones appear in the TCRdb table, and some are missing; sequencing was by immunoSEQ multiplex PCR. The sample consists of hundreds of thousands of clones, roughly 88% of them appearing once. Germline assignment: CDR1 MDHEN and CDR2 SYDVKM. The CDR3 sequence is 17 residues long. V lost 7 bases, J lost 2 bases, and 13 bases stayed unmatched. V is TRBV28 and J is TRBJ2-3, with TRBD2 matching over 9 bases. Sequenced: peripheral blood. This clonotype was obtained from a woman aged 25 to 45 who had recovered from COVID-19. In DNA, the CDR3 is TGTGCCAGCAATCAGCGGGGGGAATCGCGATACACAGATACGCAGTATTTT. Its protein is CASNQRGESRYTDTQYF.